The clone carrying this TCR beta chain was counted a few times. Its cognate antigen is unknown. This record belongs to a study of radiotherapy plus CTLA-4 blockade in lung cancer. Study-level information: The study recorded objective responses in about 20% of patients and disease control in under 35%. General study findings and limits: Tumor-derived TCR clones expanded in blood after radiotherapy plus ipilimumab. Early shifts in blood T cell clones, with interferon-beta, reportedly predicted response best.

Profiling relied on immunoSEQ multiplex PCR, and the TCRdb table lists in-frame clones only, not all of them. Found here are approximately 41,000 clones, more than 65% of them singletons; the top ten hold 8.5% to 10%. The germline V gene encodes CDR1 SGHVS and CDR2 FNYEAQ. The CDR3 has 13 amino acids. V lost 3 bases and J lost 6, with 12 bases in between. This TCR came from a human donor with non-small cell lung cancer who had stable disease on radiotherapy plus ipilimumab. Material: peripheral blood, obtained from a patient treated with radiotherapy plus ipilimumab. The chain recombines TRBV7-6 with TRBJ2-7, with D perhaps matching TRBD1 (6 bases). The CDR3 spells CASSLARDTEQYF. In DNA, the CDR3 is TGTGCCAGCAGCTTGGCAAGGGACACCGAGCAGTACTTC.